This T cell receptor (beta chain) was captured in a study of beta chain features in type 1 diabetes. Study results and limitations: Type 1 diabetes patients had TCRB CDR3s that were shorter (moderately but significantly so) in all four CD4+ subsets.

The V gene's germline CDR1 is GTSNPN and CDR2 SVGIG (reference sequence). V was shortened by 4 bases and J by 3 bases, with 11 bases between the two germline ends. CDR3 length: 13 residues. This clone was seen only a few times. The antigen is unknown. What was sequenced were expressed TCRB transcripts, since all of the isolated RNA had been reverse transcribed. Generated by immunoSEQ multiplex PCR, the TCRdb table keeps only in-frame clones and is missing some. The sample holds approximately 170,000 clones, roughly 8% seen once. The sequence came from a man aged 18 to 30 with type 1 diabetes. V usage is TRBV30 and J usage is TRBJ2-3; possibly TRBD1 for D (6 bases). The sample was central memory CD4+ T cells from blood. CDR3: CAWNLQGTDTQYF. CDR3 sequence (DNA): TGTGCCTGGAACCTACAGGGTACAGATACGCAGTATTTT.